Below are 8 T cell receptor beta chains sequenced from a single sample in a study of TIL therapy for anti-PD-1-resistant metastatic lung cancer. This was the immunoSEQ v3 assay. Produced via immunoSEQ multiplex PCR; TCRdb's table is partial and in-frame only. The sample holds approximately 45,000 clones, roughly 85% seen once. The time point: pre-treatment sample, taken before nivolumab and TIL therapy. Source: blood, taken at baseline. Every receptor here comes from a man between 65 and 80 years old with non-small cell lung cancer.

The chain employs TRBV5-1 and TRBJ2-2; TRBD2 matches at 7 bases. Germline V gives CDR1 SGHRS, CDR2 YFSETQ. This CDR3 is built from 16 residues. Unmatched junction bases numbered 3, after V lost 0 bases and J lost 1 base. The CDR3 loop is CASSLAPSGNTGELFF. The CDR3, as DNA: TGCGCCAGCAGCTTGGCGCCTAGCGGGAACACCGGGGAGCTGTTTTTT.

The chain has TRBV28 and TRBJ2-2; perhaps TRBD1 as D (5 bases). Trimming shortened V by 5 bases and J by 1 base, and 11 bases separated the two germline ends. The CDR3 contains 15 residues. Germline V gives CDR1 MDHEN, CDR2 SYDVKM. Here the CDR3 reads CASSRSQGNTGELFF. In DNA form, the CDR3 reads TGTGCCAGCAGTCGCTCTCAGGGGAACACCGGGGAGCTGTTTTTT.

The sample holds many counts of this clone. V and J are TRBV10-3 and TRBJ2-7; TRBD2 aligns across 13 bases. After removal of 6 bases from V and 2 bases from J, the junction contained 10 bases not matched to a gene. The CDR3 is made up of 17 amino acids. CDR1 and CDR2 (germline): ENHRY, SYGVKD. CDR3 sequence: CAISDTGTSGVTYEQYF. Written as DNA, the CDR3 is TGTGCCATCAGCGATACCGGGACTAGCGGGGTTACCTACGAGCAGTACTTC.

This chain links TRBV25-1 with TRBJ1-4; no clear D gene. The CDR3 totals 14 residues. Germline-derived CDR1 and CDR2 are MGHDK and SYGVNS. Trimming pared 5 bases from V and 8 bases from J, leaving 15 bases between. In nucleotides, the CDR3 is TGTGCCAGCAGTCGACCGGAGGGAGGCGAAAAACTGTTTTTT. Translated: CASSRPEGGEKLFF.

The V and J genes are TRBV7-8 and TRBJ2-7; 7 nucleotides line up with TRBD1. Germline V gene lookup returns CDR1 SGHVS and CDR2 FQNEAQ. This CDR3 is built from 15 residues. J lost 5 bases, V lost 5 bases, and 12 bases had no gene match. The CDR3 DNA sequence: TGTGCCAGCAGCCTCATTGTCGGGACAGTAAACGAGCAGTACTTC. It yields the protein CASSLIVGTVNEQYF.

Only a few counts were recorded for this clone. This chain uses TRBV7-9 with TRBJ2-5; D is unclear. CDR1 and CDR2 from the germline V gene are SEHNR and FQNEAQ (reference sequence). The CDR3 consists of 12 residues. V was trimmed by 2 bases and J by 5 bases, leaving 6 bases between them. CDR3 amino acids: CASSLSRETQYF. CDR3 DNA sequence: TGTGCCAGCAGCTTAAGCCGGGAGACCCAGTACTTC.

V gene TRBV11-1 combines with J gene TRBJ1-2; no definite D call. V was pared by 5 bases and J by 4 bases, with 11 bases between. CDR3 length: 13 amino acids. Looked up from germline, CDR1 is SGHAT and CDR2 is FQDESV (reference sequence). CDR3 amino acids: CASSAGTLYGYTF. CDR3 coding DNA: TGTGCCAGCAGCGCAGGAACACTCTATGGCTACACCTTC.

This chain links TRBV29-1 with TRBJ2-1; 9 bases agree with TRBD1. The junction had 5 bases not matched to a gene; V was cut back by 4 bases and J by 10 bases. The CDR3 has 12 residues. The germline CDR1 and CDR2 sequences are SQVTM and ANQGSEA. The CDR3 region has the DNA TGCAGCGTTGGGGACAGGGTAGGCGAGCAGTTCTTC. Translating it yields CSVGDRVGEQFF.